Presented here are 8 T cell receptor delta chains from one specimen sequenced in a study of gamma delta lymphoproliferative disorders and STAT genes. TCRdb re-called the multiplex PCR reads through CATT. The sample consists of 1,500 to 2,000 delta-chain clones, roughly 2.8% of them appearing once. Genomic DNA from isolated PBMCs served as the sequencing template. Material for sequencing was blood. The receptors shown here come from a human donor in good health.

About this clone: This likely stems from a read error, as it lies one base from a far larger clone. The CDR3 protein is CACDAVRGLGDTRVTDKLIF. CDR3 sequence (DNA): TGTGCCTGTGACGCCGTTAGGGGACTGGGGGATACAAGGGTCACCGATAAACTCATCTTT. J is TRDJ1 and V is TRDV2; 12 nucleotides line up with TRDD3. With 3 bases clipped from V and 1 base from J, the junction kept 17 bases outside the gene matches. Germline CDR1 and CDR2: GEAIGNYY and EKD. The CDR3 spans 20 residues.

Concerning this clone itself: The mismatch at residue 5 between this DNA's translation and the TCRdb protein of a much larger clone likely reflects a read error; the protein shown is translated from the DNA. The chain employs TRDV2 and TRDJ1; 8 bases are shared with TRDD3. Per germline, CDR1 GEAIGNYY and CDR2 EKD. The junction had 11 bases not matched to a gene; V was cut back by 3 bases and J by 3 bases. This CDR3 has 16 residues. The CDR3 region has the DNA TGTGCCTGTGACGCTGTAGGTACTGGGGGGTCCGATAAACTCATCTTT. Translation gives CACDAVGTGGSDKLIF.

This clone was observed a handful of times. The chain combines TRDV1 with TRDJ1, with 8 bases matching TRDD3. V lost 11 bases to trimming and J lost 0 bases; unmatched junction nucleotides: 20. The CDR3 extends over 18 amino acids. The germline V gene has CDR1 TSWWSYY and CDR2 QGS. As DNA, the CDR3 is TGTGCTAAATGTACCGAGACTGGGGGGTGGCCTAACACCGATAAACTCATCTTT. It specifies CAKCTETGGWPNTDKLIF.

This clone turned up a few times. Being one base from a much bigger clone, this may be a read error. Additional DNA sequences in this sample encode the identical CDR3. J is TRDJ1 and V is TRDV1; weak D call: TRDD3 (6 bases). Trimming took off 3 bases at V and 3 bases at J, with 32 bases between the two ends. The CDR3 totals 21 residues. Germline V lookup: CDR1 TSWWSYY, CDR2 QGS. The CDR3 loop reads CALGELDLTPLGYSSADKLIF. In nucleotides, the CDR3 is TGTGCTCTTGGGGAGCTAGACCTTACTCCTTTGGGATATAGTTCGGCCGATAAACTCATCTTT.

In regard to this clone: A far larger clone is one nucleotide away, so this likely arose from a read error. Other nucleotide sequences in the sample specify the same CDR3. The rearrangement links TRDV1 to TRDJ1, with D possibly matching TRDD2 (5 bases). CDR3 length equals 20 residues. Looked up from germline, CDR1 is TSWWSYY and CDR2 is QGS. V lost 5 bases, J lost 0 bases, and 28 bases lay in between. The CDR3 loop is CALGKVEPPTSRMHTDKLIF. CDR3 sequence (DNA): TGTGCTCTTGGGAAGGTGGAGCCCCCTACGTCGCGGATGCACACCGATAAACTCATCTTT.

As regards this clone: TCRdb assigns this DNA the protein of a much larger clone, which departs from its translation at residue 14; this likely reflects a read error, and the protein shown comes from translating the DNA. The rearrangement uses TRDV2 and TRDJ3, with TRDD3 as a possible D gene (6 bases). The germline gives CDR1 GEAIGNYY, CDR2 EKD. CDR3 length equals 19 residues. The CDR3 reads CACLVHRGTSSWDIRQMFF. In nucleotides, the CDR3 is TGTGCCTGTCTAGTACACCGGGGGACTAGCTCCTGGGACATCCGACAGATGTTTTTC.

The chain has TRDV1 and TRDJ1, with 11 bases matching TRDD3. Matching the DNA to germline supplied the J gene, which TCRdb does not give. Per germline, CDR1 TSWWSYY and CDR2 QGS. The CDR3 length is 18 residues. The V gene end was trimmed by 4 bases and the J gene end by 5 bases; junction bases not matched to a gene: 15. The CDR3 loop is CALGGDPRLGGYGDKLIF. The CDR3 DNA follows: TGTGCTCTTGGGGGGGATCCCCGACTTGGGGGATACGGAGATAAACTCATCTTT.

Of note for this clone: A read error likely explains why the TCRdb protein, taken from a much larger clone, differs from this DNA's translation at residue 7; the protein shown is translated from the DNA. V usage is TRAV29/DV5 and J usage is TRDJ1; the D is unclear. This CDR3 has 16 amino acids. CDR1 is NSMFDY, CDR2 ISSIKDK, per germline. In DNA form, the CDR3 reads TGCGCAGCAAGCGTGCCCCAGTCACTCCACACCGATAAACTCATCTTT. It is translated as CAASVPQSLHTDKLIF.